Below, one T cell receptor beta chain is given with its context. This sample was taken from a study of blood T cell repertoires in COVID-19. The wider study: The origin of the acute and convalescent COVID-19 samples was the United States, Italy and Spain. The cDNA or gDNA used as material had been derived from T cells, B-cell-depleted T cells, or PBMCs.

J gave up 3 bases and V 1 base, and 13 bases lay outside the gene matches. The CDR3 contains 18 residues. Germline CDR1 is MGHRA and CDR2 is YSYEKL. The repertoire was sequenced with immunoSEQ multiplex PCR; TCRdb's copy has only in-frame clones and lacks some. The table records 100,000 to 150,000 clones, about 82% of them present only once. V is TRBV4-1 and J is TRBJ1-1; TRBD1 aligns across 8 bases. The TCR sequence derives from a human donor in a cohort sampled during active COVID-19. Sequencing was carried out using peripheral blood. The CDR3 loop is CASSQVRAGGLKDTEAFF. CDR3 sequence (DNA): TGCGCCAGCAGCCAAGTCAGGGCAGGGGGCTTGAAGGACACTGAAGCTTTCTTT.